Listed below are T cell receptor beta chains from one sample, sequenced in a study of T cell changes during pregnancy in multiple sclerosis. Clones were sequenced by immunoSEQ multiplex PCR, and TCRdb holds only the in-frame ones, with some missing. The data contain tens of thousands of clones, around 90% of them singletons. The sample in question was CD4+ T cells from peripheral blood mononuclear cells, obtained in the second trimester of pregnancy. Source of these receptors: a female donor with multiple sclerosis, enrolled in a pregnancy study. Each CDR3 is given with its conserved first and last residue. A D gene is named only where the DNA matches it firmly. Expanded clones get a size class; other rows say once, few or many, or leave the size out.

D gene: TRBD2
V gene: TRBV19
J gene: TRBJ2-7
clone size: once
CDR3 DNA: TGTGCCAGTAGCGGACTAGCAGGCAGCTACGAGCAGTACTTC
CDR3 protein: CASSGLAGSYEQYF

D gene: TRBD1
V gene: TRBV28
J gene: TRBJ2-4
clone size: -
CDR3 DNA: TGTGCCAGTGGACAGGGGCTAGGCATTCAGTACTTC
CDR3 protein: CASGQGLGIQYF

D gene: TRBD2
V gene: TRBV5-1
J gene: TRBJ2-1
clone size: -
CDR3 DNA: TGCGCCAGCAGCTCCTATCGAGGGACTAGCATCCATGAGCAGTTCTTC
CDR3 protein: CASSSYRGTSIHEQFF

D gene: TRBD2
V gene: TRBV7-6
J gene: TRBJ2-1
clone size: once
CDR3 DNA: TGTGCCAGCAGCTCCCGAACCGGGAGGGACTACAATGAGCAGTTCTTC
CDR3 protein: CASSSRTGRDYNEQFF

D gene: -
V gene: TRBV7-2
J gene: TRBJ2-5
clone size: -
CDR3 DNA: TGTGCCAGCAGCTTATCAGGGTACCAAGAGACCCAGTACTTC
CDR3 protein: CASSLSGYQETQYF

D gene: TRBD1
V gene: TRBV7-8
J gene: TRBJ2-1
clone size: -
CDR3 DNA: TGTGCCAGCAGCTGGAGGGGGACAGGTACTTACAATGAGCAGTTCTTC
CDR3 protein: CASSWRGTGTYNEQFF

D gene: TRBD1
V gene: TRBV6-5
J gene: TRBJ2-3
clone size: once
CDR3 DNA: TGTGCCAGCAGTTATCAGGGGGCGCGGGCAGATACGCAGTATTTT
CDR3 protein: CASSYQGARADTQYF

D gene: -
V gene: TRBV18
J gene: TRBJ1-3
clone size: once
CDR3 DNA: TGTGCCAGCTCACCAATCCGGGGAGCCTCTGGAAACACCATATATTTT
CDR3 protein: CASSPIRGASGNTIYF

D gene: -
V gene: TRBV11-2
J gene: TRBJ1-1
clone size: -
CDR3 DNA: TGTGCCAGCAGCTCTTTCCAGGGAGGTACTGAAGCTTTCTTT
CDR3 protein: CASSSFQGGTEAFF

D gene: TRBD1
V gene: TRBV5-8
J gene: TRBJ1-5
clone size: -
CDR3 DNA: TGTGCCAGCAGCTCAAAACAGGGGGTAGGTCAGCCCCAGCATTTT
CDR3 protein: CASSSKQGVGQPQHF

D gene: TRBD1
V gene: TRBV18
J gene: TRBJ2-2
clone size: -
CDR3 DNA: TGTGCCAGCTCACCGGGGACAGGGAGCACCGGGGAGCTGTTTTTT
CDR3 protein: CASSPGTGSTGELFF

D gene: -
V gene: TRBV27
J gene: TRBJ2-5
clone size: -
CDR3 DNA: TGTGCCAGCGGGTGGCGGTCCCCGGAGACCCAGTACTTC
CDR3 protein: CASGWRSPETQYF

D gene: TRBD2
V gene: TRBV18
J gene: TRBJ2-3
clone size: -
CDR3 DNA: TGTGCCAGCTCACGGACTAGCGGAGTCACAGATACGCAGTATTTT
CDR3 protein: CASSRTSGVTDTQYF